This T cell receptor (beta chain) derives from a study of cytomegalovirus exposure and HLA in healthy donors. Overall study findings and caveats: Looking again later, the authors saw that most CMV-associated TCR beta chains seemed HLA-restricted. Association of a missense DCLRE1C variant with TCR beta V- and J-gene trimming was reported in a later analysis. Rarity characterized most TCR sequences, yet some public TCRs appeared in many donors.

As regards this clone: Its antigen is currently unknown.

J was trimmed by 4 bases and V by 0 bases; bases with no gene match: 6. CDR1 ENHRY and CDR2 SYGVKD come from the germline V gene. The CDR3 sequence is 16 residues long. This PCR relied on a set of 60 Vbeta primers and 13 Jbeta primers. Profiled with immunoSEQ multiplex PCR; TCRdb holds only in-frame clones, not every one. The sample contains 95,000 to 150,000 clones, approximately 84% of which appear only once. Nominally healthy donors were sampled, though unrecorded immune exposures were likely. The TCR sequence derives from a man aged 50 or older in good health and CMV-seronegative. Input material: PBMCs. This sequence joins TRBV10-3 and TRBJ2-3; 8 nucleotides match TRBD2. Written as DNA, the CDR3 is TGTGCCATCAGTGAGTCTGGCGGGGGGAGGTCAGATACGCAGTATTTT. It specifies CAISESGGGRSDTQYF.